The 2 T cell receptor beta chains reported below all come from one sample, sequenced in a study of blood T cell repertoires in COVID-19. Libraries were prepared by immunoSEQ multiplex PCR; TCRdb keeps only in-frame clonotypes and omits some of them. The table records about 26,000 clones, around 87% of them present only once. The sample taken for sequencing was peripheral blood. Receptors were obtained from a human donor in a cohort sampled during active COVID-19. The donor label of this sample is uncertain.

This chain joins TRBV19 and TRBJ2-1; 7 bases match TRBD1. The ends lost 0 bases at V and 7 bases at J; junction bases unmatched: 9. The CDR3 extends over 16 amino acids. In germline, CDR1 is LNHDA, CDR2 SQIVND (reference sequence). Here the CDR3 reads CASSIERGLTGNEQFF. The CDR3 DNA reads TGTGCCAGTAGTATAGAAAGGGGGTTGACAGGGAATGAGCAGTTCTTC.

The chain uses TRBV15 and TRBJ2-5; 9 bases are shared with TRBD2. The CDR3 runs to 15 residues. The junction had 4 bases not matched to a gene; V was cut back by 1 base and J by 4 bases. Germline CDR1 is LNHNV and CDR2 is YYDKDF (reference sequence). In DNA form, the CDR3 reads TGTGCCACCAGCAGAGCTGGACTAGCGAGAGAGACCCAGTACTTC. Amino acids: CATSRAGLARETQYF.